The 21 T cell receptor beta chains listed next were all sequenced from one sample in a study of shared clonotypes between healthy human individuals. Repertoires were generated with immunoSEQ multiplex PCR, while TCRdb's copy carries only in-frame clones and drops some. The sample has 1.4 million to 1.5 million clones, more than 95% seen once. What was sequenced was naive CD4+ T cells sorted from blood. Described subset: CD45RA+ positively selected. The receptor set was obtained from a man aged 25 to 45 in good health.

This clone was seen more than once but under ten times. This rearrangement joins TRBV19 to TRBJ2-2, with unresolved D. Deletions cut 3 bases from V and 4 bases from J, with 9 bases between. This CDR3 region has 14 residues. Germline V gene lookup returns CDR1 LNHDA and CDR2 SQIVND (reference sequence). CDR3 coding DNA: TGTGCCAGTAGTATTAAGGTGATCACCGGGGAGCTGTTTTTT. Encoded protein: CASSIKVITGELFF.

For this clone: Other DNA sequences in the same sample also yield this CDR3. J is TRBJ1-1 and V is TRBV19; perhaps TRBD1 as D (6 bases). The V end lost 0 bases, the J end lost 1 base, and 6 bases lay between the germline ends. CDR1 LNHDA and CDR2 SQIVND come from the germline V gene (reference sequence). The CDR3 spans 14 residues. CDR3 bases: TGTGCCAGTAGTATAGACAGGGGGAACACTGAAGCTTTCTTT. Translation gives CASSIDRGNTEAFF.

The chain carries TRBV25-1 and TRBJ2-3; D uncertain. V gave up 6 bases and J gave up 1 base, with 5 bases separating them. Germline V gene data show CDR1 as MGHDK and CDR2 as SYGVNS. This CDR3 has 12 amino acids. CDR3 amino acids: CASRPGTDTQYF. The CDR3 DNA sequence: TGTGCCAGCAGGCCGGGCACAGATACGCAGTATTTT. Variable domain in full (rest from reference TRBV25-1 and TRBJ2-3): EADIYQTPRYLVIGTGKKITLECSQTMGHDKMYWYQQDPGMELHLIHYSYGVNSTEKGDLSSESTVSRIRTEHFPLTLESARPSHTSQYLCASRPGTDTQYFGPGTRLTVL.

The V gene is TRBV5-5, the J gene TRBJ2-7; TRBD2 matches at 9 bases. The ends lost 2 bases at V and 3 bases at J; junction bases unmatched: 9. CDR3 length: 16 amino acids. The germline V gene has CDR1 SGHKS and CDR2 YYEKEE (reference sequence). CDR3 sequence reads: CASSFVSGTSLYEQYF. In DNA, the CDR3 is TGTGCCAGCAGCTTTGTTTCCGGGACTAGCCTCTACGAGCAGTACTTC.

A single count supports this clone. V gene TRBV6-5 combines with J gene TRBJ1-2, with D uncertain. CDR3 size: 14 residues. Germline assignment: CDR1 MNHEY and CDR2 SVGAGI. V lost 2 bases and J 5 bases, leaving 12 bases between the germline ends. The CDR3: CASSYLAREYGYTF. The CDR3 nucleotides read TGTGCCAGCAGTTACCTTGCTCGGGAGTATGGCTACACCTTC.

The chain joins TRBV9 to TRBJ1-1; D perhaps matches TRBD1 (5 bases). This CDR3 is 17 amino acids long. Trimming cost V 0 bases and J 4 bases, with 19 bases left between them. Germline lookup yields CDR1 SGDLS and CDR2 YYNGEE. CDR3 nucleotide sequence: TGTGCCAGCAGCGTAGACCCCCTTGAGGGGATAAGCACTGAAGCTTTCTTT. It codes for CASSVDPLEGISTEAFF.

The chain has TRBV11-2 and TRBJ2-3; a possible D gene is TRBD2 (5 bases). The CDR3 covers 17 residues. Trimming pared 2 bases from V and 3 bases from J, leaving 18 bases between. Germline lookup yields CDR1 SGHAT and CDR2 FQNNGV. CDR3 residues: CASSLPGRLGGTDTQYF. Here the CDR3 DNA reads TGTGCCAGCAGCTTACCAGGACGGTTGGGCGGGACAGATACGCAGTATTTT.

This clone occurred once. The V and J genes are TRBV7-9 and TRBJ2-2; D perhaps matches TRBD2 (5 bases). Germline lookup yields CDR1 SEHNR and CDR2 FQNEAQ (reference sequence). The CDR3 has 15 amino acids. Trimming removed 2 bases at V and 4 bases at J, with 11 bases between. The CDR3 sequence: CASSLLGKGTGELFF. CDR3 nucleotide sequence: TGTGCCAGCAGCTTACTCGGGAAGGGCACCGGGGAGCTGTTTTTT.

The V call is TRBV10-3, the J call TRBJ2-1; TRBD2 aligns across 8 bases. CDR3 length: 17 residues. Germline lookup yields CDR1 ENHRY and CDR2 SYGVKD. Losses at the gene ends were 3 bases for V and 8 bases for J; bases not matched to a gene: 15. DNA for the CDR3: TGTGCCATCAGTGACGTGCAAGCGGGAGTTCTGATCGATGAGCAGTTCTTC. It codes for CAISDVQAGVLIDEQFF.

This rearrangement joins TRBV7-9 to TRBJ2-7; 7 positions match TRBD1. With 5 bases clipped from V and 6 bases from J, the junction kept 10 bases outside the gene matches. CDR1 and CDR2 from the germline V gene are SEHNR and FQNEAQ (reference sequence). CDR3 length: 14 residues. The CDR3 loop is CASSPTGAVGEQYF. CDR3 nucleotide sequence: TGTGCCAGCAGCCCCACAGGGGCCGTGGGCGAGCAGTACTTC.

CDR3 region: CASSLTFLAGGSYEQYF. As DNA, the CDR3 is TGTGCCAGCAGCTTAACTTTTCTTGCGGGAGGCTCCTACGAGCAGTACTTC. The V gene is TRBV7-8, the J gene TRBJ2-7; 8 bases line up with TRBD2. The V gene's germline CDR1 is SGHVS and CDR2 FQNEAQ. CDR3 size: 17 residues. The V segment lost 2 bases and the J segment 0 bases; nucleotides outside the gene matches: 9.

The chain links TRBV9 to TRBJ1-1, with D possibly TRBD1 on 5 matching bases. The CDR3 consists of 13 residues. Trimming pared 4 bases from V and 6 bases from J, leaving 13 bases between. CDR1 SGDLS and CDR2 YYNGEE come from the germline V gene. The CDR3: CASSPGGLAEAFF. CDR3 coding DNA: TGTGCCAGCAGCCCCGGGGGTCTCGCTGAAGCTTTCTTT.

The chain combines TRBV5-1 with TRBJ2-1; no clear D. CDR1 is SGHRS, CDR2 YFSETQ, per germline. The CDR3 runs to 18 residues. The germline V and J ends were trimmed by 0 bases and 5 bases, with 21 bases remaining between them. CDR3 DNA sequence: TGCGCCAGCAGCTTGGTTAGCCGGGCCAGACTGGGGAACAATGAGCAGTTCTTC. Translating gives CASSLVSRARLGNNEQFF.

The sample holds one count of this clone. The rearrangement links TRBV5-5 to TRBJ2-7; D possibly uses TRBD1 or TRBD2 (5 bases each). The V end was cut by 4 bases, the J end by 7 bases, with 21 bases between. Looked up from germline, CDR1 is SGHKS and CDR2 is YYEKEE (reference sequence). The CDR3 contains 15 residues. CDR3 loop: CASSRPGPVVREQYF. The DNA for the CDR3 is TGTGCCAGCAGCCGGCCGGGACCGGTTGTTAGAGAGCAGTACTTC.

The CDR3 protein is CASSLVQGISGNTIYF. CDR3 in DNA: TGCGCCAGCAGCTTGGTTCAGGGAATCTCTGGAAACACCATATATTTT. This chain uses TRBV5-1 with TRBJ1-3; the D gene is possibly TRBD1 (5 bases). Germline V CDR1 and CDR2: SGHRS, YFSETQ. This CDR3 comprises 16 residues. The V end lost 0 bases, the J end lost 0 bases, and 10 bases lay between the germline ends.

The chain combines TRBV10-3 with TRBJ1-1, with D possibly matching TRBD1 (6 bases). This CDR3 has 14 amino acids. V lost 6 bases and J lost 0, with 11 bases in between. Germline-derived CDR1 and CDR2 are ENHRY and SYGVKD. This chain's CDR3 is CAIRDRLMNTEAFF. In nucleotides, the CDR3 is TGTGCCATCAGGGACAGACTCATGAACACTGAAGCTTTCTTT.

This sequence joins TRBV6-5 and TRBJ1-1, with 8 bases matching TRBD1. Looked up from germline, CDR1 is MNHEY and CDR2 is SVGAGI. CDR3 length equals 12 residues. The ends lost 4 bases at V and 7 bases at J; junction bases unmatched: 2. The CDR3 reads CASSFTGGEAFF. For the CDR3, the DNA is TGTGCCAGCAGTTTCACAGGGGGTGAAGCTTTCTTT.

The V gene is TRBV6-1, the J gene TRBJ2-4, with D possibly being TRBD2 (6 bases). The V end lost 2 bases, the J end lost 0 bases, and 11 bases lay between the germline ends. This CDR3 contains 16 residues. CDR1 is MNHNS and CDR2 is SASEGT in the germline V gene. CDR3 DNA sequence: TGTGCCAGCAGTGAACTGGGAGGACTAGCCAAAAACATTCAGTACTTC. It translates to CASSELGGLAKNIQYF.

The chain has TRBV7-9 and TRBJ2-2; no clear D gene. With 3 bases removed from V and 2 bases from J, the gap between germline ends came to 4 bases. Germline V gene lookup returns CDR1 SEHNR and CDR2 FQNEAQ (reference sequence). The CDR3 length is 13 residues. The CDR3: CASSFDNTGELFF. CDR3 nucleotides: TGTGCCAGCAGCTTTGATAACACCGGGGAGCTGTTTTTT.

This clone came up once. The genes are TRBV28 and TRBJ2-3; D may be TRBD2 (6 bases). Looked up from germline, CDR1 is MDHEN and CDR2 is SYDVKM. CDR3 length: 16 amino acids. The V end lost 10 bases, the J end lost 2 bases, and 22 bases lay between the germline ends. CDR3 residues: CATINVLSSDTDTQYF. As DNA, the CDR3 is TGTGCCACAATTAATGTTCTGTCTAGCGACACAGATACGCAGTATTTT.

This clone turned up a few times. The chain couples TRBV19 to TRBJ1-1; TRBD1 is a possible D gene (5 bases). CDR1 and CDR2 from the germline V gene are LNHDA and SQIVND (reference sequence). Trimming cost V 7 bases and J 12 bases, with 18 bases left between them. This CDR3 is 12 amino acids long. The CDR3 region has the DNA TGTGCCAGTACCCGAGATGAGAGGGGTACTTTCTTT. It encodes CASTRDERGTFF.